Sequencing of this T cell receptor (beta chain) was carried out in a study of cytomegalovirus exposure and HLA in healthy donors. Study-wide context: Among around 400 genotyped donors, around 82% fell in the Caucasian-associated ancestry cluster. Study observations and caveats: Association of a missense DCLRE1C variant with TCR beta V- and J-gene trimming was reported in a later analysis.

A note on this clone: Its antigen is not known.

Vbeta (60) and Jbeta (13) primers were used in the PCR. In the authors' workflow: Roughly 10 million shared chains were among the about 80 million unique TCR beta chains that a later analysis counted. Assay: immunoSEQ multiplex PCR; the TCRdb copy retains only in-frame clones and omits some. V, J and clone size were drawn from that table, and D and trimming were deduced from the DNA. Of about 150,000 clones in the sample, about 80% were seen once. The source material was PBMCs. The source of this sequence is a male donor in good health and CMV-seronegative.

The CDR3 DNA reads as TGTGCCAGCAGATCACAGGGCTTCGCGAACACCGGGGAGCTGTTTTTT. This sequence encodes CASRSQGFANTGELFF. The rearrangement joins TRBV2 to TRBJ2-2; perhaps TRBD1 as D (6 bases). Germline CDR1 and CDR2: SNHLY and FYNNEI. V lost 6 bases and J 0 bases, leaving 14 bases between the germline ends. The CDR3 is 16 residues long.